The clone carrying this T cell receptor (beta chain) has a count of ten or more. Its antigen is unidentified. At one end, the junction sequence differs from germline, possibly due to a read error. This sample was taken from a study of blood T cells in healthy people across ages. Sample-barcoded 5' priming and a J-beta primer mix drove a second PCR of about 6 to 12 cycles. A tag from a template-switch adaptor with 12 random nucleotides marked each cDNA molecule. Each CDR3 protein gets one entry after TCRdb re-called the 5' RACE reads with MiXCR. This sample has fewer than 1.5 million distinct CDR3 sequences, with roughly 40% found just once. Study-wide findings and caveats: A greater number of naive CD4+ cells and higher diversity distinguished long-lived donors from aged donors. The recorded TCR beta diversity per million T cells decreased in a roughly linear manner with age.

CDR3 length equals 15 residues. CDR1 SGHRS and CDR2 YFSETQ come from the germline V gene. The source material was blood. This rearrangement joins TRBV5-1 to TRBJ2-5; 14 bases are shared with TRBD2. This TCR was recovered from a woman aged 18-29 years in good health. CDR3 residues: CASSLGLAGEETQYF. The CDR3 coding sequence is TGTGCCAGCAGCTTGGGACTAGCGGGAGAAGAGACCCAGTACTTC.